The entry below describes one T cell receptor (beta chain). The antigen this receptor binds is unknown. No per-base quality is available; no much larger clone lies one base away. The same CDR3 is also encoded by other DNA sequences in this sample. This sample was included in a study of blood T cell repertoires in COVID-19 (TCRdb year 2020). Study-level background: Samples covering the acute and convalescent phases of COVID-19 were provided by collaborators in the United States, Italy and Spain. The material from the prospective study consisted of cDNA or gDNA derived from T cells, B-cell-depleted T cells, or PBMCs. Deeply sampled blood TCRbeta repertoires from subjects exposed to, actively infected with, or recovered from COVID-19 were included in the dataset. The repertoires were released in a freely available public database meant as a resource for research on the immune response to SARS-CoV-2. Samples were obtained from the ongoing ImmuneRACE study (first 160 participants) and from 950 to 1,500 subjects provided by 6 global collaborators. The sample metadata nearly always contained a de-identified subject ID, COVID-19 status, age in years and sex. HLA class I and class II types, where available, came from metadata supplied by the sample provider rather than from assay-based typing. Results the study describes overall, beyond this receptor: The quantity of clinical and demographic metadata differed by source and by participant and was supplied without curation.

In the prospective study, participants were about 18 to 90 years old, resided in about two dozen geographic areas of the United States, and were enrolled through a virtual design. In the prospective study, cohorts were assigned on the basis of participant-reported clinical history obtained from a screening survey and a study questionnaire. Recovered participants in ImmuneRACE Cohort 3 were defined as having two consecutive negative NP/OP PCR tests, clearance from a healthcare professional, or resolution of symptoms. Each participant in the prospective study had whole blood, serum and a nasopharyngeal or oropharyngeal swab collected by mobile phlebotomists. Over an approximately two-month period, participants in the prospective study had the option of providing additional blood draws and questionnaires. Prospective study blood samples were shipped either frozen or at room temperature before DNA extraction.

V is reduced by 2 bases and J by 4 bases, leaving a spacing of 5 bases between them. Counted from cysteine to phenylalanine, this CDR3 has 13 amino acids. The entry retains the CDR3 DNA only, 39 bases that are in frame from base 1. TCRbeta CDR3 regions were amplified from genomic DNA by means of the immunoSEQ Assay, a bias-controlled multiplex PCR. The paper's data handling went like this. The number of nucleated cells in each sample was estimated by amplification of reference gene primers within the assay. To quantify the absolute abundance of each unique TCRbeta CDR3 rearrangement, sequence reads were collapsed and filtered. Productive Simpson clonality was computed per sample as the square root of Simpson's diversity index over productive rearrangements. TCRdb limited this immuneACCESS table to in-frame rearrangements with V and J called. A share of clones is missing; checked studies link under half to unresolved V genes, and the rest is unexplained. V, J and clone size are those of that table, while D and trimming were read from the DNA. The sample table records roughly 300,000 clones; over 75% of these occur just once. The ten largest make up around 4.6% of the sample.

This clonotype was sampled from a man aged 25-45 years who had recovered from COVID-19. The chain was built from TRBV12-3 or TRBV12-4 and TRBJ2-2; the D segment could be TRBD1, given 5 matching bases. Sequenced material: PBMCs or T cells enriched from blood (not recorded which). The sequence in DNA is TGTGCCAGCAGTTTACAGGGCACCGGGGAGCTGTTTTTT. Its amino acids are CASSLQGTGELFF.